The rows below give T cell receptor beta chains drawn from one sample of a study of shared clonotypes between healthy human individuals. Produced via immunoSEQ multiplex PCR; TCRdb's table is partial and in-frame only. The table has about 1 million clones, roughly 80% seen once. The sample taken for sequencing was memory CD4+ T cells sorted from blood. These receptors were taken from a man between 18 and 29 years old in good health. Each CDR3 is given with its conserved first and last residue. Fields, in order: V gene, D gene, clone size, J gene, CDR3 DNA, CDR3 protein. A D gene is named only where the DNA matches it firmly. Only part of the rows carry a size: once, few, many, or a class if the clone is expanded.

>TRBV6-1|.|few|TRBJ2-5
TGTGCCAGCTCTCTGGGCCACCAGCAAGAGACCCAGTACTTC
CASSLGHQQETQYF
>TRBV5-1|.|.|TRBJ1-1
TGCGCCAGCAGCCTCGGGACGGCGAACACTGAAGCTTTCTTT
CASSLGTANTEAFF
>TRBV4-2|TRBD1|many|TRBJ1-2
TGTGCCAGCAGCCAAGGGGGGTTGACAGGGAACTATGGCTACACCTTC
CASSQGGLTGNYGYTF
>TRBV28|.|.|TRBJ2-7
TGTGCCCCCAAGGTCGGGCAGCACTACGAGCAGTACTTC
CAPKVGQHYEQYF
>TRBV30|.|once|TRBJ2-1
TGTGCCTGGGACTTCAGCTCCTACAATGAGCAGTTCTTC
CAWDFSSYNEQFF
>TRBV4-3|.|.|TRBJ2-1
TGCGCCAGCAGCCAAGAGGGATTAGCGCGCAATGAGCAGTTCTTC
CASSQEGLARNEQFF
>TRBV5-8|TRBD1|.|TRBJ1-1
TGTGCCAGCAGCTACTGGGACAGGGGAGGTACTGAAGCTTTCTTT
CASSYWDRGGTEAFF
>TRBV9|.|.|TRBJ2-2
TGTGCCAGCAGCGAGGAGTTGGGGGAGCTGTTTTTT
CASSEELGELFF
>TRBV5-1|TRBD1|.|TRBJ2-7
TGCGCCAGCAGCGCCGGGACAGGGAACTCCTACGAGCAGTACTTC
CASSAGTGNSYEQYF
>TRBV5-4|.|.|TRBJ2-7
TGTGCCAGCTCCGCGGATCTCTACGAGCAGTACTTC
CASSADLYEQYF
>TRBV6-5|TRBD2|.|TRBJ2-7
TGTGCCAGCAAGGGACTAGCGGGGTCGAACGAGCAGTACTTC
CASKGLAGSNEQYF
>TRBV6-6|.|.|TRBJ2-7
TGTGCCAGCAGACGACCCCGGGACCGCGAGTACGAGCAGTACTTC
CASRRPRDREYEQYF
>TRBV19|.|.|TRBJ2-1
TGTGCCAGTAGCCGATTGGGCGGGGGCAGGGATGAGCAGTTCTTC
CASSRLGGGRDEQFF
>TRBV7-3|.|.|TRBJ1-2
TGTGCCAGCAGCCCAGGGGTTCTGGGCTACACCTTC
CASSPGVLGYTF
>TRBV30|.|.|TRBJ2-6
TGTGCCTGGAGGGTCTCTGGGGCCAACGTCCTGACTTTC
CAWRVSGANVLTF
>TRBV9|TRBD2|.|TRBJ2-2
TGTGCCAGCGGCCGGGGGGGGCGCGACACCGGGGAGCTGTTTTTT
CASGRGGRDTGELFF
>TRBV18|.|.|TRBJ2-7
TGTGCCAGCTCACCCGGGAAGCGGAACTACGAGCAGTACTTC
CASSPGKRNYEQYF